The present T cell receptor beta chain was sequenced within a study of blood T cell repertoires in COVID-19. For the study at large: Sites in the United States, Italy and Spain provided acute and convalescent COVID-19 samples. T cells, B-cell-depleted T cells, or PBMCs supplied cDNA or gDNA.

In the authors' workflow: Cell counts per sample came from amplifying reference gene primers. Libraries were prepared by immunoSEQ multiplex PCR; TCRdb keeps only in-frame clonotypes and omits some of them. The DNA gave D and trimming, while V, J and clone size come from that table. The data show 450,000 to 500,000 clones, approximately 85% seen once. The sample comprised peripheral blood. This receptor was obtained from a human donor in a cohort sampled during active COVID-19.

CDR3 sequence reads: CASSRDSSYNEQFF. The CDR3 DNA sequence: TGTGCCAGCAGCCGGGACAGTTCCTACAATGAGCAGTTCTTC. This sequence joins TRBV6-5 and TRBJ2-1, with 7 bases matching TRBD1. Losses at the gene ends were 6 bases for V and 1 base for J; bases not matched to a gene: 3. Germline assignment: CDR1 MNHEY and CDR2 SVGAGI. This CDR3 is 14 amino acids long.